Listed here are 10 T cell receptor beta chains from one sample, sequenced in a study of vaccination and CD4 T cells after COVID-19. No antigen is known for these receptors. Treatment in this sample: approximately nine-day PBMC culture with coronavirus spike peptide pools or control peptides (ViraFEST assay). Oncomine TCR Beta short-read sequencing was applied to DNA from cultured CD4+ T cells. TCRdb analysed the PCR reads with MiXCR anew, one entry per CDR3 protein. The table shows some 13,000 distinct CDR3 sequences, with 55% to 75% occurring only once. The specimen sequenced was CD4+ T cells from blood, cultured in vitro. These receptor sequences come from a human donor who had recovered from COVID-19.

The chain links TRBV7-3 to TRBJ2-2; no clear D gene. Per germline, CDR1 SGHTA and CDR2 FQGTGA. This CDR3 spans 14 amino acids. The V end was cut by 5 bases, the J end by 6 bases, with 13 bases between. The CDR3 reads CASSPIGSAGELFF. The CDR3 nucleotides read TGTGCCAGCAGCCCAATAGGGTCGGCCGGGGAGCTGTTTTTT. Full variable domain (rest looked up from reference TRBV7-3 and TRBJ2-2): GAGVSQTPSNKVTEKGKYVELRCDPISGHTALYWYRQSLGQGPEFLIYFQGTGAADDSGLPNDRFFAVRPEGSVSTLKIQRTERGDSAVYLCASSPIGSAGELFFGEGSRLTVL.

This clonotype was picked up a small number of times. The chain is built from TRBV10-3 and TRBJ2-5; 11 nucleotides line up with TRBD2. The V gene end was trimmed by 4 bases and the J gene end by 7 bases; junction bases not matched to a gene: 11. CDR3 length: 16 amino acids. Per the germline V gene, CDR1 is ENHRY and CDR2 is SYGVKD. The CDR3 loop reads CAISGAGGSGRVTQYF. The CDR3 DNA reads as TGTGCCATCAGTGGGGCCGGCGGTAGCGGGAGGGTGACCCAGTACTTC.

In this sample, this clonotype turned up a few times. The V and J genes are TRBV20-1 and TRBJ1-1; D is perhaps TRBD1 (6 bases). V lost 5 bases, J lost 3 bases, and 16 bases lay in between. Germline V gene sequence: CDR1 DFQATT, CDR2 SNEGSKA (reference sequence). The CDR3 runs to 14 residues. The CDR3 here is CSAADRVGHTEAFF. In DNA, the CDR3 is TGCAGTGCTGCGGACAGAGTGGGGCACACTGAAGCTTTCTTT.

The genes are TRBV19 and TRBJ2-7; 9 bases are shared with TRBD1. Germline CDR1 is LNHDA and CDR2 is SQIVND (reference sequence). The CDR3 runs 14 residues. J gave up 2 bases and V 6 bases, and 5 bases lay outside the gene matches. The DNA for the CDR3 is TGTGCCAGTAGCCCGACAGGGGGTACCTACGAGCAGTACTTC. Translating gives CASSPTGGTYEQYF.

The V and J genes are TRBV12-3 or TRBV12-4 and TRBJ2-2; D is undetermined. Trimming cost V 4 bases and J 3 bases, with 0 bases left between them. CDR3 length: 11 amino acids. The CDR3 loop is CASSYTGELFF. The DNA for the CDR3 is TGTGCCAGCAGTTACACCGGGGAGCTGTTTTTT.

The rearrangement uses TRBV18 and TRBJ1-1; 7 positions match TRBD1. The CDR3 loop spans 13 amino acids. Germline loops: CDR1 KGHSH, CDR2 LQKENI. V lost 6 bases to trimming and J lost 2 bases; unmatched junction nucleotides: 3. The CDR3 nucleotides read TGTGCCAGCTCCCGGGACAGCAACACTGAAGCTTTCTTT. The encoded protein is CASSRDSNTEAFF.

The J gene is TRBJ1-1, the V gene TRBV28, with 8 bases matching TRBD1. This CDR3 is built from 12 residues. The junction had 3 bases not matched to a gene; V was cut back by 6 bases and J by 6 bases. Per the germline V gene, CDR1 is MDHEN and CDR2 is SYDVKM. CDR3 residues: CASRDRAAEAFF. In DNA form, the CDR3 reads TGTGCCAGCAGGGACAGGGCTGCTGAAGCTTTCTTT.

J is TRBJ2-1 and V is TRBV20-1; the D gene is possibly TRBD1 (5 bases). Germline assignment: CDR1 DFQATT and CDR2 SNEGSKA (reference sequence). There are 16 residues in the CDR3. V was cut by 2 bases and J by 0 bases, with 14 bases left in between. The CDR3 DNA is TGCAGTGCTAGACCCATAACAGGTAGCTCCTACAATGAGCAGTTCTTC. Its translation is CSARPITGSSYNEQFF.

This clonotype has a handful of counts. This rearrangement joins TRBV6-1 to TRBJ1-1, with D possibly TRBD1 on 6 matching bases. CDR1 is MNHNS and CDR2 is SASEGT in the germline V gene. Trimming took 5 bases from V and 5 from J, leaving 21 bases between them. CDR3 length equals 16 residues. The CDR3 region is CASSSAAGAGGTEAFF. The CDR3 nucleotides read TGTGCCAGCAGTAGTGCAGCGGGGGCGGGAGGGACTGAAGCTTTCTTT.

This clonotype was seen a handful of times. This chain joins TRBV24-1 and TRBJ2-3; no definite D call. Germline V gene data show CDR1 as KGHDR and CDR2 as SFDVKD. The CDR3 contains 14 residues. Deletions cut 0 bases from V and 2 bases from J, with 5 bases between. The CDR3, as DNA: TGTGCCACCAGTGATTTGTACCTCACAGATACGCAGTATTTT. Protein product: CATSDLYLTDTQYF.